The 19 T cell receptor delta chains given below trace back to one sample, sequenced in a study of gamma-delta chains in newborns, infants, children. TCRdb re-analyzed the reads via CATT. The sample lists 6,000 to 7,000 delta-chain clones; 1.5% to 2.5% were seen once. Sequencing was carried out using blood. These receptors were obtained from a child who was a newborn, infant or young child, either healthy, febrile or measles-vaccinated (not recorded which).

This clone has only a few counts. The translation of this DNA and the TCRdb protein of a much larger clone differ at residue 4, probably owing to a read error; the protein shown here is translated from the DNA. The chain recombines TRDV2 with TRDJ3; the match to TRDD3 covers 8 bases. The V gene's germline CDR1 is GEAIGNYY and CDR2 EKD. The CDR3 runs to 18 residues. CDR3 residues: CACGTWGTDSWDTRQMFF. The CDR3, as DNA: TGTGCCTGTGGCACCTGGGGGACCGACTCCTGGGACACCCGACAGATGTTTTTC.

This clone has just a few counts. A read error may explain this, as a much larger clone is one base away. The V gene is TRDV2, the J gene TRDJ3, with TRDD3 matching 7 bases. The V gene's germline CDR1 is GEAIGNYY and CDR2 EKD. CDR3 length equals 18 residues. In DNA, the CDR3 is TGTGCCTGTGGCACCGCTGGGGGTCCGTCCTGGGACACCCGACAGATGTTTTTC. This sequence encodes CACGTAGGPSWDTRQMFF.

Note on this clone: A much larger clone differs from this one at a single base, so this may be a read error. This specimen includes other DNA sequences encoding the same CDR3. The chain links TRDV2 to TRDJ3, with 13 positions matching TRDD3. The germline V gene has CDR1 GEAIGNYY and CDR2 EKD. This CDR3 region has 20 residues. CDR3 loop: CACDTVLGDTRAWDTRQMFF. DNA for the CDR3: TGTGCCTGTGACACCGTACTGGGGGATACGCGAGCCTGGGACACCCGCCAGATGTTTTTC.

This clone is medium-sized (0.01 to 0.1%) by share. This sequence joins TRDV2 and TRDJ3, with TRDD3 matching 13 bases. CDR1 is GEAIGNYY and CDR2 is EKD in the germline V gene. The CDR3 sequence is 20 residues long. The V gene end was trimmed by 2 bases and the J gene end by 3 bases; junction bases not matched to a gene: 9. DNA of the CDR3: TGTGCCTGTGACAAAATACTGGGGGATACGCGAGGCTGGGACACCCGACAGATGTTTTTC. It encodes CACDKILGDTRGWDTRQMFF.

This clone was picked up a small number of times. TCRdb attributes to this sequence the protein of a much larger clone, which differs from the DNA translation at residue 13; a read error is likely, and the protein displayed is translated from the DNA. The V and J genes are TRDV2 and TRDJ2, with 10 nucleotides matching TRDD3. Germline CDR1 reads GEAIGNYY; CDR2 reads EKD. This CDR3 comprises 16 residues. CDR3 in amino acids: CACDLMGDTLTAHLFF. The CDR3 region has the DNA TGTGCCTGTGATCTAATGGGGGATACTTTGACAGCACATCTCTTCTTT.

In this sample, this clone turned up a few times. For this DNA, TCRdb reports the protein of a much larger clone, which diverges at residue 15, most likely from a read error; the protein presented here is translated directly from the DNA. Additional DNA sequences in this sample encode the identical CDR3. This chain connects TRDV2 to TRDJ3, with 12 bases aligning to TRDD3. This CDR3 has 17 amino acids. Per germline, CDR1 GEAIGNYY and CDR2 EKD. This CDR3 reads CACDLLGDTWDTRQTFF. The CDR3 region has the DNA TGTGCCTGTGACCTACTGGGGGATACCTGGGACACCCGACAGACGTTTTTC.

This clone was recorded a few times. This likely traces to a read error, being one base from a far larger clone. The same CDR3 can be traced to other DNA sequences in this sample. The chain combines TRDV2 with TRDJ3; TRDD3 agrees at 10 bases. The CDR3 has 21 amino acids. Germline CDR1 reads GEAIGNYY; CDR2 reads EKD. The V gene end was trimmed by 4 bases and the J gene end by 0 bases; junction bases not matched to a gene: 14. The CDR3 loop reads CACDRTGGSAARSWDTRQMFF. For the CDR3, the DNA is TGTGCCTGTGATCGTACTGGGGGATCCGCCGCTCGCTCCTGGGACACCCGACAGATGTTTTTC.

For this clone: This may be a read error: a much more frequent sequence differs by one nucleotide. The rearrangement links TRDV2 to TRDJ3; 7 bases agree with TRDD3. This CDR3 spans 21 amino acids. The germline V gene has CDR1 GEAIGNYY and CDR2 EKD. Trimming took 0 bases from V and 0 from J; bases not matched to a gene: 13. As DNA, the CDR3 is TGTGCCTGTGACACCGTCTGGAGGATACGCGCCAGCTCCTGGGACACCCGACAGATGTTTTTC. This translates into CACDTVWRIRASSWDTRQMFF.

This clone is deemed medium-sized (0.01 to 0.1%). Being one base from a much bigger clone, this may be a read error. Other DNA sequences in the sample encode the same CDR3. V is TRDV2 and J is TRDJ3, with 10 bases fitting TRDD3. V trimming: 0 bases; J trimming: 0 bases; junction bases outside the gene matches: 4. The CDR3 totals 19 residues. Germline lookup yields CDR1 GEAIGNYY and CDR2 EKD. The CDR3 loop is CACDTVLGDLSWDTRQMFF. The CDR3 bases are TGTGCCTGTGACACCGTACTGGGGGATCTCTCCTGGGACACCCGACAGATGTTTTTC.

Turning to this clone: TCRdb attributes to this sequence the protein of a much larger clone, which differs from the DNA translation at residue 9; a read error is likely, and the protein displayed is translated from the DNA. The chain is built from TRDV2 and TRDJ2, with 7 bases matching TRDD3. CDR1 and CDR2 (germline): GEAIGNYY, EKD. The CDR3 contains 18 residues. The V and J ends lost 0 bases and 3 bases, in that order; junction bases with no gene match: 12. This CDR3 reads CACDTVGGPVGVTAQLFF. CDR3 DNA sequence: TGTGCCTGTGACACCGTTGGGGGACCGGTAGGGGTGACAGCACAACTCTTCTTT.

In regard to this clone: At one end, the junction sequence differs from germline, possibly due to a read error. V and J are TRDV2 and TRDJ3, with TRDD3 matching 8 bases. Per germline, CDR1 GEAIGNYY and CDR2 EKD. The CDR3 is 16 residues long. CDR3 sequence reads: CACDLLGAWDTRQMFF. CDR3 DNA: TGTGCCTGTGACTTACTGGGGGCTTGGGACACCCGCCAGATGTTTTTC.

This clone is medium-sized in the sample. The same CDR3 is also encoded by other DNA sequences in this sample. The CDR3 DNA sequence: TGTGCTCTTCGCGGCCTTCCTTTCCCTACTGGGGGGTGGTACACCGATAAACTCATCTTT. As protein: CALRGLPFPTGGWYTDKLIF. The V gene is TRDV1, the J gene TRDJ1; TRDD3 is a possible D gene (8 bases). Germline values: CDR1 TSWWSYY, CDR2 QGS. Trimming pared 8 bases from V and 0 bases from J, leaving 31 bases between. The CDR3 totals 20 residues.

This clone was observed a few times. Mismatch with germline at one junction end may stem from a read error. Other DNA sequences from this sample encode an identical CDR3 as well. The chain recombines TRDV2 with TRDJ3; D remains ambiguous. The germline V gene has CDR1 GEAIGNYY and CDR2 EKD. The CDR3 length is 19 residues. The CDR3 DNA sequence: TGTGCATGTGACACCGCGGGGCTACCTAGCTCCTGGGACACCCGACAGATGTTTTTC. Amino acid sequence: CACDTAGLPSSWDTRQMFF.

With respect to this clone: With only one base between it and a far larger clone, this is likely a read error. The identical CDR3 is also encoded by other nucleotide sequences in the sample. The gene calls are TRDV2 and TRDJ2, with 9 bases identical to TRDD3. Germline CDR1 GEAIGNYY, CDR2 EKD. CDR3 length: 16 amino acids. The CDR3 loop is CACDILGEALTAQLFF. CDR3 bases: TGTGCCTGTGACATACTGGGGGAAGCTTTGACAGCGCAACTCTTCTTT.

In its sample, this clone ranks as medium-sized. The chain recombines TRDV2 with TRDJ1, with 10 bases that match TRDD3. Germline V gene lookup returns CDR1 GEAIGNYY and CDR2 EKD. The CDR3 loop spans 15 amino acids. The junction had 5 bases not matched to a gene; V was cut back by 4 bases and J by 1 base. The CDR3 here is CACDLLGDPTDKLIF. The CDR3 DNA reads TGTGCCTGTGATCTACTGGGGGATCCCACCGATAAACTCATCTTT.

This clone turned up a few times. TCRdb pairs this DNA with a much larger clone's protein that differs at residue 3, likely a read error; the protein shown was translated from the DNA. V usage is TRDV2 and J usage is TRDJ3; 9 nucleotides align to TRDD3. Germline loops: CDR1 GEAIGNYY, CDR2 EKD. CDR3 length: 20 residues. The CDR3 nucleotides are TGTGCCTATGACACCGTACTGGGGGACCTTGACTCCTGGGACACCCGACAGATGTTTTTC. This translates into CAYDTVLGDLDSWDTRQMFF.

With respect to this clone: The protein given by TCRdb reflects a much larger clone and differs at residue 17 from this DNA's translation, likely from a read error; the protein shown is the DNA's translation. The CDR3 region is CACDTLLGESSWDTRQTFF. In DNA, the CDR3 is TGTGCCTGTGACACCCTACTGGGGGAGAGCTCCTGGGACACCCGACAGACGTTTTTC. The chain has TRDV2 and TRDJ3, with 9 bases matching TRDD3. Germline V gives CDR1 GEAIGNYY, CDR2 EKD. The CDR3 runs 19 residues.

Notes on this clone: TCRdb assigns this DNA the protein of a much larger clone, which departs from its translation at residue 5; this likely reflects a read error, and the protein shown comes from translating the DNA. The same CDR3 also results from other DNA sequences found in this sample. The chain employs TRDV2 and TRDJ3; tentative D call: TRDD3 (6 bases). This CDR3 is 18 amino acids long. CDR1 GEAIGNYY and CDR2 EKD come from the germline V gene. Trimming cost V 3 bases and J 3 bases, with 17 bases left between them. CDR3 in DNA: TGTGCCTGTGACGCCGTAGGGGATTCGAGCTGGGACACCCGACAGATGTTTTTC. Its protein product is CACDAVGDSSWDTRQMFF.

By its share, this clone is medium-sized. The sample contains more than one DNA sequence encoding this CDR3. The V call is TRDV2, the J call TRDJ3, with 11 bases matching TRDD3. With V trimmed by 1 base and J by 1 base, 2 bases remained unmatched. This CDR3 is 18 amino acids long. The germline V gene encodes CDR1 GEAIGNYY and CDR2 EKD. The CDR3 region is CACDTGGYASWDTRQMFF. The CDR3 DNA sequence: TGTGCCTGTGACACTGGGGGATACGCGTCCTGGGACACCCGACAGATGTTTTTC.